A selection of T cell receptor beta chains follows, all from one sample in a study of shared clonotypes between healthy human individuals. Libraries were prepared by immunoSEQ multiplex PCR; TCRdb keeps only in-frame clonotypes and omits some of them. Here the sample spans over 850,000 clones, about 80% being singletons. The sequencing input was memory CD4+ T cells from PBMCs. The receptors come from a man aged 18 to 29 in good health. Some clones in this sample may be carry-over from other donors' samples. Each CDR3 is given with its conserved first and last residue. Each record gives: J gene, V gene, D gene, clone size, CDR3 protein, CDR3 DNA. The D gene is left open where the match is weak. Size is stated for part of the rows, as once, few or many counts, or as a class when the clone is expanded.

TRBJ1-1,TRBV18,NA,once,CASSPRGGHEAFF,TGTGCCAGCTCACCACGGGGGGGGCACGAAGCTTTCTTT
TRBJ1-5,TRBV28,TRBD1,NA,CASRPRDRDLRPQHF,TGTGCCAGCAGGCCCCGGGACAGGGACCTTAGGCCCCAGCATTTT
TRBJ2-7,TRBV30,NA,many,CAWSVQGRSYEQYF,TGTGCCTGGAGTGTACAAGGGCGCTCCTACGAGCAGTACTTC
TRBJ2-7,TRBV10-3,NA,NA,CAISGNAGADYEQYF,TGTGCCATCAGTGGGAATGCGGGGGCAGACTACGAGCAGTACTTC
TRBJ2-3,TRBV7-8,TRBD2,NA,CASSPKRLAGNVDTQYF,TGTGCCAGCAGCCCCAAACGACTAGCGGGAAACGTAGATACGCAGTATTTT
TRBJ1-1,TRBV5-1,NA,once,CASSLSEVRENTEAFF,TGCGCCAGCAGCTTGTCCGAGGTCCGCGAGAACACTGAAGCTTTCTTT
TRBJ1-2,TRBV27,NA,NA,CASSRSNYGYTF,TGTGCCAGCAGTCGCAGTAACTATGGCTACACCTTC
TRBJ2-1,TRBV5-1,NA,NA,CASSLAGTSGNEQFF,TGCGCCAGCAGCTTGGCCGGGACCTCGGGGAATGAGCAGTTCTTC
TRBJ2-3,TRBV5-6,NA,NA,CASSSYSTASTDTQYF,TGTGCCAGCTCCTCTTACTCGACTGCTAGCACAGATACGCAGTATTTT
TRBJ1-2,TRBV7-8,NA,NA,CASSTEGRHYGYTF,TGTGCCAGCAGCACCGAAGGCCGGCACTATGGCTACACCTTC
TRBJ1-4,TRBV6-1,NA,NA,CASSDRQAATNEKLFF,TGTGCCAGCAGTGATCGCCAAGCGGCAACTAATGAAAAACTGTTTTTT
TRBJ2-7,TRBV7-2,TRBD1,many,CASSDPGQGSSYEQYF,TGTGCCAGCAGCGACCCGGGACAGGGGAGCTCCTACGAGCAGTACTTC
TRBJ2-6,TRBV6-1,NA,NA,CASSAVTYAQSRANVLTF,TGTGCCAGCAGTGCAGTTACTTATGCACAAAGTCGGGCCAACGTCCTGACTTTC
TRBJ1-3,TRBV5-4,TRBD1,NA,CASSSRDRANTIYF,TGTGCCAGCAGCTCCCGGGACAGGGCGAACACCATATATTTT
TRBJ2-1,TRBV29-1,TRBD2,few,CSVVGGRVGGSNEQFF,TGCAGCGTTGTTGGCGGGAGGGTCGGCGGGAGCAATGAGCAGTTCTTC
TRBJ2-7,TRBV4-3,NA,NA,CASSQGPAAYEQYF,TGCGCCAGCAGCCAAGGGCCAGCGGCCTACGAGCAGTACTTC
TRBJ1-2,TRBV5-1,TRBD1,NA,CASRTGVVHGYTF,TGCGCCAGCCGAACAGGGGTTGTTCATGGCTACACCTTC
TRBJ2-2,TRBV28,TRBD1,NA,CASSLPGTGRRAGELFF,TGTGCCAGCAGTTTACCGGGGACAGGGAGGCGAGCCGGGGAGCTGTTTTTT
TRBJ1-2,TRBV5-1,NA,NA,CASSLGGENYGYTF,TGCGCCAGCAGCTTGGGGGGCGAGAACTATGGCTACACCTTC
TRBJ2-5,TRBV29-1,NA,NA,CSVARAQETQYF,TGCAGCGTTGCGAGGGCCCAAGAGACCCAGTACTTC
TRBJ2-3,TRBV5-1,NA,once,CASSLGDRTDTQYF,TGCGCCAGCAGCTTGGGGGACCGCACAGATACGCAGTATTTT
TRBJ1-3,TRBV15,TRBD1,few,CATGTGIFSGNTIYF,TGTGCCACCGGGACAGGAATTTTCTCTGGAAACACCATATATTTT
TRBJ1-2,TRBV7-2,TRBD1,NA,CASSKPGTGNYGYTF,TGTGCCAGCAGCAAGCCGGGGACAGGCAACTATGGCTACACCTTC
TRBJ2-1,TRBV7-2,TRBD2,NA,CASSWGLTWNEQFF,TGTGCCAGCAGCTGGGGACTAACCTGGAATGAGCAGTTCTTC
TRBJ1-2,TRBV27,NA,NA,CASSLSRINYGYTF,TGTGCCAGCAGTTTATCCCGCATTAACTATGGCTACACCTTC
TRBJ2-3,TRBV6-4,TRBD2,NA,CASSVGGGATDTQYF,TGTGCCAGCAGTGTGGGGGGAGGGGCCACAGATACGCAGTATTTT
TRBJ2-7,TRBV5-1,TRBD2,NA,CASSLGGLAGDYEQYF,TGCGCCAGCAGCTTGGGGGGACTAGCGGGAGACTACGAGCAGTACTTC
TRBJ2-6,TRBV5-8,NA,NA,CASSLRGAGANVLTF,TGTGCCAGCAGCTTGAGGGGGGCAGGGGCCAACGTCCTGACTTTC
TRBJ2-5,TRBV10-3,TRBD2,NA,CAISGTSGSQETQYF,TGTGCCATCAGTGGGACTAGCGGGAGTCAAGAGACCCAGTACTTC
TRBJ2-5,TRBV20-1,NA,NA,CSYAARETQYF,TGCTCCTACGCAGCGCGAGAGACCCAGTACTTC
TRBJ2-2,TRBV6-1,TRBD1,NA,CASSRDRDTGELFF,TGTGCCAGCAGCCGGGACAGGGACACCGGGGAGCTGTTTTTT
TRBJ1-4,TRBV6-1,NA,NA,CASSGTGPRGEKLFF,TGTGCCAGCAGTGGGACCGGGCCCCGAGGGGAAAAACTGTTTTTT
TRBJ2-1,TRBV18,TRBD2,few,CASSPGLAGLNHNEQFF,TGTGCCAGCTCTCCCGGACTAGCGGGACTTAACCACAATGAGCAGTTCTTC
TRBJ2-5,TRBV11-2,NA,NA,CASSLPGAVRETQYF,TGTGCCAGCAGCTTACCAGGAGCTGTCCGAGAGACCCAGTACTTC
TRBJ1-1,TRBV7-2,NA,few,CASSANPTVNTEAFF,TGTGCCAGCAGCGCTAACCCAACAGTGAACACTGAAGCTTTCTTT
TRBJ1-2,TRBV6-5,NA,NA,CASSPTVTGSGYTF,TGTGCCAGCAGCCCCACGGTTACAGGGAGTGGCTACACCTTC
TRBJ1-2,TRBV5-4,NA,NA,CASSLDPNYGYTF,TGTGCCAGCAGCTTGGATCCCAACTATGGCTACACCTTC
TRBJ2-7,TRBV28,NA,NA,CASSLLGAKYF,TGTGCCAGCAGTTTATTGGGCGCAAAGTACTTC
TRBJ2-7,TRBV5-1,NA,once,CASSFLSGTATYEQYF,TGCGCCAGCAGCTTCTTGTCCGGGACGGCAACCTACGAGCAGTACTTC
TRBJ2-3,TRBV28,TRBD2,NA,CASGPLLAGGSTDTQYF,TGTGCCAGCGGCCCTCTACTAGCGGGAGGGAGCACAGATACGCAGTATTTT
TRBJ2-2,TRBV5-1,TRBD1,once,CASSRNRGLDTGELFF,TGCGCCAGCAGCCGTAACAGGGGGCTGGACACCGGGGAGCTGTTTTTT
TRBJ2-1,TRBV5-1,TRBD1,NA,CASSRLPGQGMNNEQFF,TGCGCCAGCAGCCGTCTCCCGGGACAGGGAATGAACAATGAGCAGTTCTTC